This T cell receptor beta chain originates from a study of cytomegalovirus exposure and HLA in healthy donors. In germline, CDR1 is MNHEY, CDR2 SVGAGI. Trimming shortened V by 7 bases and J by 7 bases, and 14 bases separated the two germline ends. The CDR3 is 12 amino acids. Profiled with immunoSEQ multiplex PCR; TCRdb holds only in-frame clones, not every one. This sample carries 140,000 to 150,000 clones, approximately 90% of them seen once, and the ten largest clones take approximately 0.7%. This receptor was taken from a man aged 18 to 35 in good health and CMV-seronegative. Sequenced sample: PBMCs. The chain joins TRBV6-5 to TRBJ2-7, with D perhaps TRBD2 (6 bases). The CDR3 DNA reads as TGTGCCAGCACCCAGGGACTCCCGGAGCAGTACGTC. This translates into CASTQGLPEQYV.